This T cell receptor beta chain was identified during a study of cytomegalovirus exposure and HLA in healthy donors. 60 Vbeta and 13 Jbeta primers were used in PCR. This table comes from immunoSEQ multiplex PCR, and its TCRdb copy is limited to in-frame clones, with some not included. The sample has about 130,000 clones, 8% to 9.5% seen once. With regard to this clone: Its specificity is unknown.

Trimming stripped 6 bases from V and 4 bases from J, with 11 bases between. The germline CDR1 and CDR2 sequences are SEHNR and FQNEAQ (reference sequence). The CDR3 is made up of 13 amino acids. Study-level findings and limits: For presence/absence analyses, sequencing depth was assumed to be roughly uniform across donors.

This TCR came from a man aged 35-49 years in good health and CMV-seronegative. The sequenced material came from PBMCs. The V call is TRBV7-9, the J call TRBJ2-3; possible D gene TRBD1, 5 bases. CDR3 sequence: CASRPTEPDTQYF. Written as DNA, the CDR3 is TGTGCCAGCAGGCCGACAGAGCCAGATACGCAGTATTTT.